These 25 T cell receptor beta chains came from one sample sequenced in a study of CD8 T cells in Susac syndrome. RNA, at 0.5 to 1 ug, was reverse transcribed with random hexamers. A single record per CDR3 protein comes from TCRdb applying MiXCR to the immunoSEQ multiplex PCR reads. The sample consists of just under 150,000 distinct CDR3 sequences, approximately 94% of them appearing once. The sample comprised CD4+ T cells from PBMCs. Receptors originate from a human donor in good health.

V gene TRBV12-3 or TRBV12-4 combines with J gene TRBJ2-7; D may be TRBD1 (5 bases). V was clipped by 7 bases and J by 1 base, with 8 bases between them. The CDR3 is 12 residues long. This CDR3 is CASTTESYEQYF. DNA of the CDR3: TGTGCCAGCACGACAGAGTCCTACGAGCAGTACTTC.

V gene TRBV10-3 combines with J gene TRBJ1-6, with D perhaps TRBD1 (5 bases). This CDR3 has 14 residues. V lost 3 bases to trimming and J lost 9 bases, with 12 bases between them. Germline loops: CDR1 ENHRY, CDR2 SYGVKD. In DNA, the CDR3 is TGTGCCATCAGTGATCCGGGACTGGGTTCACCCCTCCACTTT. Amino acid sequence: CAISDPGLGSPLHF.

This clonotype was counted only a few times. The chain employs TRBV7-2 and TRBJ2-3; no reliable D call. V was clipped by 0 bases and J by 0 bases, with 7 bases between them. This CDR3 spans 15 amino acids. Looked up from germline, CDR1 is SGHTA and CDR2 is FQGNSA. DNA for the CDR3: TGTGCCAGCAGCTTAGCTCCCGGTAGCACAGATACGCAGTATTTT. Its translation: CASSLAPGSTDTQYF. Full variable domain (remainder filled in from reference TRBV7-2 and TRBJ2-3): GAGVSQSPSNKVTEKGKDVELRCDPISGHTALYWYRQSLGQGLEFLIYFQGNSAPDKSGLPSDRFSAERTGGSVSTLTIQRTQQEDSAVYLCASSLAPGSTDTQYFGPGTRLTVL.

This clonotype turned up a few times. The CDR3 sequence: CASSPDRGNQETQYF. As DNA, the CDR3 is TGTGCCAGCAGTCCGGACAGGGGGAACCAAGAGACCCAGTACTTC. V is TRBV2 and J is TRBJ2-5; TRBD1 aligns across 10 bases. With V trimmed by 5 bases and J by 0 bases, 3 bases remained unmatched. CDR1 is SNHLY, CDR2 FYNNEI, per germline. The CDR3 has 15 amino acids.

CDR3 amino acids: CASSPLQGSYEQYF. As DNA, the CDR3 is TGTGCCAGCAGTCCCCTACAGGGGTCCTACGAGCAGTACTTC. J is TRBJ2-7 and V is TRBV27; 7 nucleotides agree with TRBD1. The V gene end was trimmed by 5 bases and the J gene end by 1 base; junction bases not matched to a gene: 5. Germline lookup yields CDR1 MNHEY and CDR2 SMNVEV (reference sequence). The CDR3 sequence is 14 residues long.

This sequence joins TRBV7-9 and TRBJ1-1; 9 bases agree with TRBD1. The CDR3 runs 17 residues. Germline CDR1 reads SEHNR; CDR2 reads FQNEAQ (reference sequence). V trimming: 1 base; J trimming: 4 bases; junction bases outside the gene matches: 10. The CDR3 DNA follows: TGTGCCAGCAGCTTAGTTCGGGGGACAGGGAACCGCACTGAAGCTTTCTTT. Translated: CASSLVRGTGNRTEAFF. Together with reference TRBV7-9 and TRBJ1-1, the CDR3 gives the full variable domain: DTGVSQNPRHKITKRGQNVTFRCDPISEHNRLYWYRQTLGQGPEFLTYFQNEAQLEKSRLLSDRFSAERPKGSFSTLEIQRTEQGDSAMYLCASSLVRGTGNRTEAFFGQGTRLTVV.

V is TRBV3-1 and J is TRBJ2-3; D unresolved. V dropped 1 base and J dropped 6 bases, with 2 bases sitting between them. Germline V gene lookup returns CDR1 LGHDT and CDR2 YNNKEL (reference sequence). The CDR3 is 11 residues long. For the CDR3, the DNA is TGTGCCAGCAGCCAAGTGGATACGCAGTATTTT. Its translation: CASSQVDTQYF.

This rearrangement joins TRBV27 to TRBJ2-7; no firm D call. V was shortened by 5 bases and J by 9 bases, with 14 bases between the two germline ends. Germline V gives CDR1 MNHEY, CDR2 SMNVEV (reference sequence). CDR3 length: 12 amino acids. The CDR3 here is CASSPSGSRQYF. CDR3 nucleotide sequence: TGTGCCAGCAGTCCGTCAGGCTCTAGGCAGTACTTC.

The chain employs TRBV3-1 and TRBJ2-7; 10 nucleotides align to TRBD2. From germline, CDR1 is LGHDT and CDR2 YNNKEL (reference sequence). After removal of 1 base from V and 5 bases from J, the junction contained 8 bases not matched to a gene. The length of the CDR3 is 16 residues. This chain's CDR3 is CASSQGTSGIYHEQYF. In DNA, the CDR3 is TGTGCCAGCAGCCAAGGTACTAGCGGGATTTACCACGAGCAGTACTTC.

This rearrangement joins TRBV5-1 to TRBJ1-4; D not certain. The CDR3 spans 14 residues. Germline assignment: CDR1 SGHRS and CDR2 YFSETQ. Trimming shortened V by 2 bases and J by 4 bases, and 9 bases separated the two germline ends. Written as DNA, the CDR3 is TGCGCCAGCAGCTTCGAGGGCTATAATGAAAAACTGTTTTTT. Its protein product is CASSFEGYNEKLFF.

The rearrangement uses TRBV5-1 and TRBJ1-2; D gene ambiguous. The CDR3 has 16 amino acids. Germline CDR1 SGHRS, CDR2 YFSETQ. Trimming cost V 4 bases and J 0 bases, with 16 bases left between them. CDR3: CASSPRGSGANYGYTF. The CDR3 DNA reads as TGCGCCAGCAGCCCCCGCGGGTCTGGAGCTAACTATGGCTACACCTTC. Full variable domain (rest looked up from reference TRBV5-1 and TRBJ1-2): KAGVTQTPRYLIKTRGQQVTLSCSPISGHRSVSWYQQTPGQGLQFLFEYFSETQRNKGNFPGRFSGRQFSNSRSEMNVSTLELGDSALYLCASSPRGSGANYGYTFGSGTRLTVV.

The chain recombines TRBV29-1 with TRBJ1-1, with D maybe TRBD1 (6 bases). There are 15 residues in the CDR3. Germline V gene data show CDR1 as SQVTM and CDR2 as ANQGSEA. Trimming took 7 bases from V and 3 from J, leaving 21 bases between them. The chain's CDR3 is CSAAPDSPSDTEAFF. Written as DNA, the CDR3 is TGCAGCGCCGCCCCGGACAGTCCAAGTGACACTGAAGCTTTCTTT.

This chain links TRBV20-1 with TRBJ2-3; 8 positions agree with TRBD1. This CDR3 region has 14 residues. Trimming removed 5 bases from V and 2 bases from J; junction bases left unmatched: 6. CDR1 is DFQATT, CDR2 SNEGSKA, per germline (reference sequence). The CDR3 sequence is CSAWTGSVTDTQYF. For the CDR3, the DNA is TGCAGTGCTTGGACAGGGAGTGTCACAGATACGCAGTATTTT.

This chain uses TRBV7-9 with TRBJ1-4, with 9 bases identical to TRBD1. From germline, CDR1 is SEHNR and CDR2 FQNEAQ (reference sequence). The length of the CDR3 is 15 residues. V shed 2 bases and J 8 bases; nucleotides not matched to a gene: 6. For the CDR3, the DNA is TGTGCCAGCAGCTTAAGGGGACAGGGCGAGGAAAAACTGTTTTTT. Translating it yields CASSLRGQGEEKLFF.

The rearrangement uses TRBV29-1 and TRBJ2-2, with D maybe TRBD2 (5 bases). The CDR3 consists of 13 residues. The V end was cut by 3 bases, the J end by 1 base, with 6 bases between. Looked up from germline, CDR1 is SQVTM and CDR2 is ANQGSEA. This CDR3 reads CSVEAGNTGELFF. In nucleotides, the CDR3 is TGCAGCGTTGAGGCGGGGAACACCGGGGAGCTGTTTTTT.

This clonotype was recorded once. This chain links TRBV5-6 with TRBJ2-3; tentative D call: TRBD1 (6 bases). V was trimmed by 4 bases and J by 2 bases, leaving 14 bases between them. The CDR3 is made up of 15 amino acids. In germline, CDR1 is SGHDT, CDR2 YYEEEE. For the CDR3, the DNA is TGTGCCAGCAGCCTGAGGACAGCGCTCACAGATACGCAGTATTTT. It specifies CASSLRTALTDTQYF.

The rearrangement uses TRBV6-4 and TRBJ1-2; 7 bases are a match to TRBD1. After removal of 4 bases from V and 3 bases from J, the junction contained 5 bases not matched to a gene. Germline values: CDR1 MRHNA, CDR2 SNTAGT. The CDR3 runs to 14 residues. The CDR3 spells CASSVTGSDYGYTF. The CDR3 bases are TGTGCCAGCAGTGTGACAGGGAGTGACTATGGCTACACCTTC.

For the CDR3, the DNA is TGTGCCAGTAGCCCCAACAGGGACCACGAGCAGTACTTC. This sequence encodes CASSPNRDHEQYF. The V and J genes are TRBV19 and TRBJ2-7; a weak D match, TRBD1 (6 bases). V lost 6 bases, J lost 5 bases, and 14 bases lay in between. Germline CDR1 is LNHDA and CDR2 is SQIVND (reference sequence). This CDR3 has 13 residues.

The chain employs TRBV30 and TRBJ1-3; the match to TRBD1 covers 7 bases. The CDR3 totals 14 residues. Trimming cost V 3 bases and J 6 bases; bases outside gene matches: 8. Germline V gene sequence: CDR1 GTSNPN, CDR2 SVGIG (reference sequence). CDR3 loop: CAWRLQGTLNTIYF. The CDR3 region has the DNA TGTGCCTGGAGGCTACAGGGGACTTTAAACACCATATATTTT. Full variable domain (outside the CDR3, taken from reference TRBV30 and TRBJ1-3): SQTIHQWPATLVQPVGSPLSLECTVEGTSNPNLYWYRQAAGRGLQLLFYSVGIGQISSEVPQNLSASRPQDRQFILSSKKLLLSDSGFYLCAWRLQGTLNTIYFGEGSWLTVV.

This rearrangement joins TRBV30 to TRBJ1-1; 7 bases map to TRBD1. The germline CDR1 and CDR2 sequences are GTSNPN and SVGIG (reference sequence). Trimming at V came to 1 base and at J to 13 bases, leaving 6 bases not matched to a gene. There are 11 residues in the CDR3. The CDR3 DNA reads TGTGCCTGGAGTGCTGGGGACAGACGTTTCTTT. Translation gives CAWSAGDRRFF.

This rearrangement joins TRBV30 to TRBJ2-7, with 10 positions matching TRBD2. CDR1 is GTSNPN and CDR2 is SVGIG in the germline V gene (reference sequence). The CDR3 length is 15 residues. The V gene end was trimmed by 2 bases and the J gene end by 6 bases; junction bases not matched to a gene: 10. This CDR3 is CAWSRPSGSYAEQYF. CDR3 bases: TGTGCCTGGAGTAGGCCTAGCGGGAGCTATGCCGAGCAGTACTTC.

V gene TRBV3-1 combines with J gene TRBJ1-1; tentatively, D is TRBD1 (6 bases). V gave up 6 bases and J gave up 8 bases, with 16 bases separating them. The CDR3 covers 13 residues. Germline lookup yields CDR1 LGHDT and CDR2 YNNKEL (reference sequence). CDR3 in amino acids: CASRAGAFGEAFF. The CDR3 DNA is TGTGCCAGCAGGGCAGGGGCCTTCGGGGAAGCTTTCTTT.

The chain is built from TRBV10-3 and TRBJ2-7, with TRBD2 matching 13 bases. The germline gives CDR1 ENHRY, CDR2 SYGVKD. The CDR3 has 15 amino acids. The junction had 5 bases not matched to a gene; V was cut back by 5 bases and J by 4 bases. The CDR3 nucleotides are TGTGCCATCAGTTCGACTAGCGGGAGGAATTACGAGCAGTACTTC. It encodes CAISSTSGRNYEQYF.

This clonotype was observed a few times. The CDR3 sequence is CASSQERFLARREQYF. In DNA, the CDR3 is TGTGCCAGCAGCCAAGAGAGGTTTCTGGCTCGGAGGGAGCAGTACTTC. This sequence joins TRBV3-1 and TRBJ2-7; the D gene is possibly TRBD2 (5 bases). This CDR3 spans 16 amino acids. Per the germline V gene, CDR1 is LGHDT and CDR2 is YNNKEL (reference sequence). With 0 bases removed from V and 7 bases from J, the gap between germline ends came to 19 bases.

This clonotype was seen just once. The V call is TRBV7-8, the J call TRBJ2-5; 9 bases line up with TRBD2. Germline loops: CDR1 SGHVS, CDR2 FQNEAQ. The CDR3 is 18 amino acids. After removal of 0 bases from V and 4 bases from J, the junction contained 12 bases not matched to a gene. As DNA, the CDR3 is TGTGCCAGCAGCTTAGCGCTGATGGCGGGAGGGCGAGGAGAGACCCAGTACTTC. Translated, it gives CASSLALMAGGRGETQYF.